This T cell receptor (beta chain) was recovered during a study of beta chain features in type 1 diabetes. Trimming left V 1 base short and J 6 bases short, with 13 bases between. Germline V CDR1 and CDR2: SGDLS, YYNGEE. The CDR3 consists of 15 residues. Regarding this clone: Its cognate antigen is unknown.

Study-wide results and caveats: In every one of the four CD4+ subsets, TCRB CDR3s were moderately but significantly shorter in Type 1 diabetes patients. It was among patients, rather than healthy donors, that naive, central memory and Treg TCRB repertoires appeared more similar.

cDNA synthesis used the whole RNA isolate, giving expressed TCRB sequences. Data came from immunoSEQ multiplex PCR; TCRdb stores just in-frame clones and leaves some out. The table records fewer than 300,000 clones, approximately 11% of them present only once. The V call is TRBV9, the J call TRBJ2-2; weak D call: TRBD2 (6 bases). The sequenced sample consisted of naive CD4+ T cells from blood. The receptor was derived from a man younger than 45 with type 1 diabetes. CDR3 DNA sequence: TGTGCCAGCAGCGTACGCGGGGAGACTCCCGGGGAGCTGTTTTTT. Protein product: CASSVRGETPGELFF.